Here is one TCR beta chain with its context. It lacks a known antigen. Per-base quality was not reported, and no clone a single base away is much larger than it. Donors were healthy HIV-negative adults with no recently reported acute infections or vaccinations. Every donor was a Caucasian adult residing in Nashville, Tennessee, USA. Magnetic negative selection was used to enrich CD4+ T cells, after which naive cells were positively selected on CD45RA and the negative fraction became the memory subset. Blood was obtained by leukapheresis, after which PBMCs were separated by Ficoll-Histopaque density gradient centrifugation and cryopreserved in liquid nitrogen vapor phase. Purity and quantity of every magnetically sorted T cell population were checked by analytical flow cytometry. Each sorted fraction had its genomic DNA isolated and then quantified by UV absorbance on a Nanodrop 2000c. Trimming removed 5 bases from V and 1 base from J, leaving 11 bases between the germline ends. CDR1 and CDR2, per the germline V gene (reference sequence), are SEHNR and FQNEAQ. The CDR3 numbers 14 residues from cysteine through phenylalanine. The retained sequence is limited to the CDR3, 42 bases, with the frame set at the first base.

The sample comes from a study of shared clonotypes between healthy human individuals (dated by TCRdb to the early 2020s). In terms of the full investigation: A couple of women and a few men aged 18 to 49 years were included in the cohort. Per donor, leukapheresis produced somewhere between about 0.8 and 9.5 billion PBMCs. To increase sequencing depth and limit assay-specific biases, different laboratories used diverse techniques to prepare libraries and sequence TCR repertoires. To estimate repertoire size and how much clonotypes are shared between individuals, the study performed deep sequencing of blood TCR repertoires from about 5 healthy adults. For each donor, three plates each were used for CD4 naive and CD4 memory, two plates were used for CD8 naive, and one plate was used for CD8 memory. What the research found in general, with its limitations: Naive subsets generally had larger estimated clonotype richness than memory subsets. Based on pairwise subsampling, the degree of clonotype sharing among donors was expected to be affected by sequencing depth. Because the study included only a small number of donors, the genetic and exposure-history diversity represented was limited. Even with the large sequencing depth, rarefaction of the sorted-subset datasets indicated that sequencing was incomplete. Sharing across a handful of donors was observed for around 5% of naive CD4, 3.5% of naive CD8, about 2.3% of memory CD4, and around 0.42% of memory CD8 clonotypes. Sampling was restricted to blood, and TCR repertoires in tissue are likely to differ from TCR repertoires in blood. Compared with non-shared clonotypes, clonotypes shared by all four sorted-subset donors had higher generation probabilities.

Using the deep immunoSEQ assay, multiplex PCR amplified TCR CDR3 regions from genomic DNA. Extracted genomic DNA from each cell subset was distributed evenly across all wells of several immunoSEQ 96-well plates, and each plate was treated as a replicate. For sorted subsets, 150 to 250 ng genomic DNA, equal to about 30,000 T cell genomes, was loaded into each replicate PCR. Purified libraries were quantified with a Qubit 3.0 fluorometer, sized on a Bioanalyzer 2100, and re-quantified with the KAPA Library Quantification kit. Every immunoSEQ 96-well plate was sequenced on a separate single-read 150-cycle Illumina NextSeq 550 flow cell. The authors' analysis ran thus. The immunoSEQ output contained only junctional sequences without quality scores, so filtering could not match that applied to full-length reads. To assign V/J genes and CDR3, sequences were annotated using PyIR, a Python wrapper for IgBLAST v1.9, with IMGT germline references. Reads were filtered out if the reads had weak V/J assignments (E-value above 1e-6), no CDR3, stop codons, out-of-frame junctions, or ambiguous translated residues. V3J clonotypes were defined as sequences sharing the same inferred V gene, J gene, and CDR3 amino acid sequence. Percentage overlap between repertoires was calculated by dividing the number of shared unique clonotypes by the size of the smaller repertoire. RTK rarefaction, the Chao1 estimator, and Recon v2.1 estimates of unobserved clonotypes were used to assess repertoire richness. OLGA was used to compute generation probabilities for all TCRbeta clonotypes that the gDNA method yielded from a few donors. Entries here come from immuneACCESS through TCRdb and include only in-frame sequences with V and J called. Some clones fail to appear in such tables; in the studies checked, an unresolved V gene covers under half of the shortfall, and the cause of the remainder is unknown. V and J calls plus clone size are reproduced from that table; the DNA served to infer D and trimming. A total of about 1.5 million clones appear in this sample, approximately 96% of them only once. The ten largest make up roughly 1.2% of the sample.

This TCR was sampled from a man younger than 45 in good health. Sequencing was performed on naive CD4+ T cells sorted from blood. The cell subset or site label, as the study defines it: CD45RA+ positively selected. The sequence joins TRBV7-9 to TRBJ1-1, with the D gene call left open. CDR3 loop: CASSRFDGNTEAFF. The nucleotide sequence reads as follows: TGTGCCAGCAGCCGATTTGACGGGAACACTGAAGCTTTCTTT.